This T cell receptor (beta chain) was recorded in a study of cytomegalovirus exposure and HLA in healthy donors. Looking at the study overall: The same platform as the approximately 670 first-cohort repertoires was used for the 120 validation repertoires, a later analysis reported.

Study results and limitations: According to a later analysis, TCR clusters from the first cohort tended to co-occur in the roughly 120 validation repertoires. Investigators reported 150 to 200 TCR beta chains as tied to cytomegalovirus. The classifier, whose performance was assessed in both the original and validation cohorts, reportedly diagnosed cytomegalovirus status with high specificity and sensitivity.

TCRdb's table, derived via immunoSEQ multiplex PCR, lists solely in-frame clones and lacks some. The profile shows 130,000 to 150,000 clones, approximately 88% of them singletons. Points on this clone: Its antigen is undetermined.

Sequenced input: PBMCs. The clonotype comes from a woman under 30 in good health and CMV-seropositive.

CDR3: CASSLGSGRSYEQYF. CDR3 DNA sequence: TGTGCCAGCAGCTTGGGTAGCGGGAGGTCCTACGAGCAGTACTTC. V is TRBV5-4 and J is TRBJ2-7; 10 positions match TRBD2. The germline gives CDR1 SGHNT, CDR2 YYREEE (reference sequence). This CDR3 contains 15 residues. After removal of 0 bases from V and 1 base from J, the junction contained 1 base not matched to a gene.